The T cell receptor beta chain under discussion was sequenced for a study of control samples from healthy donors and cancer patients. Libraries were prepared by immunoSEQ multiplex PCR; TCRdb keeps only in-frame clonotypes and omits some of them. The repertoire has about 170,000 clones, 85% to 95% of them found once; the top ten carry roughly 4%. The trim removed 3 bases at V and 0 bases at J, leaving 13 bases unmatched. The CDR3 covers 20 residues. CDR1 and CDR2 (germline): LGHDT, YNNKEL (reference sequence). The sample holds one count of this clone. This receptor was taken from an older woman in good health. Sequencing input: blood. The chain is built from TRBV3-1 (or the pseudogene TRBV3-2) and TRBJ1-4, with TRBD1 matching 10 bases. The CDR3 loop reads CASSHSGTGERWATNEKLFF. In nucleotides, the CDR3 is TGTGCCAGCAGCCATTCCGGGACAGGGGAGCGGTGGGCAACTAATGAAAAACTGTTTTTT.